This entry lists 6 T cell receptor beta chains sequenced from one sample in a study of patients and donors after allogeneic stem cell transplantation. Using its own MiXCR run on the RT-PCR reads, TCRdb lists one record per CDR3 protein. The sample gives a few hundred thousand distinct CDR3 sequences, around 40% of which show up once; 11% is in the top ten. Source material: blood, either unsorted or a sorted T cell fraction (not recorded which). These receptors all stem from a human donor who was either an allogeneic HSCT recipient or a stem cell or donor lymphocyte infusion donor (not recorded which). It is not recorded whose cells these are; they may come from a transplant donor.

This clonotype has a count of ten or more. The chain has TRBV5-1 and TRBJ2-7; 10 positions agree with TRBD2. The CDR3 has 15 residues. The V gene end was trimmed by 9 bases and the J gene end by 7 bases; junction bases not matched to a gene: 16. Germline V gives CDR1 SGHRS, CDR2 YFSETQ. The CDR3 DNA is TGCGCCACCCAAGTTAGCGGGGGGCCTGCTGAGGAGCAGTACTTC. This gives the protein CATQVSGGPAEEQYF.

V gene TRBV12-3 or TRBV12-4 combines with J gene TRBJ2-2; D possibly uses TRBD1 or TRBD2 (6 bases each). This CDR3 is 16 amino acids long. Trimming removed 8 bases at V and 0 bases at J, with 16 bases between. In DNA, the CDR3 is TGTGCCAGCGGAGGCTTCGGGGGCCCGAACACCGGGGAGCTGTTTTTT. Its protein is CASGGFGGPNTGELFF.

This clonotype was recorded a few times. V gene TRBV21-1 combines with J gene TRBJ1-2; the D call TRBD1 from the table was never checked on the DNA. TRBV21-1 is a listed pseudogene. The CDR3 covers 16 residues. CDR3 sequence (DNA): TGTGCCAGCAGCCCTGGACAGGGGAAGACGGGCTATGGCTACACCTTC. Encoded protein: CASSPGQGKTGYGYTF.

The chain couples TRBV29-1 to TRBJ2-7, with D maybe TRBD1 (6 bases). V was cut by 7 bases and J by 1 base, with 14 bases left in between. Germline loops: CDR1 SQVTM, CDR2 ANQGSEA. This CDR3 is built from 13 residues. The CDR3 spells CSATGTDSYEQYF. Written as DNA, the CDR3 is TGCAGCGCTACAGGGACCGATTCCTACGAGCAGTACTTC.

V gene TRBV4-1 combines with J gene TRBJ1-4; D unresolved. CDR3 length: 16 amino acids. In germline, CDR1 is MGHRA, CDR2 YSYEKL. With 0 bases removed from V and 7 bases from J, the gap between germline ends came to 15 bases. The CDR3 DNA follows: TGCGCCAGCAGCCAAGATAGAGGAGGATATGGTGAAAAACTGTTTTTT. This translates into CASSQDRGGYGEKLFF.

The gene calls are TRBV9 and TRBJ2-5, with 9 nucleotides matching TRBD2. V shed 3 bases, J shed 7 bases, and the junction held 10 bases outside the gene matches. Germline V gene sequence: CDR1 SGDLS, CDR2 YYNGEE. CDR3 length: 15 amino acids. The CDR3 loop is CASSARGGQLGTQYF. CDR3 DNA: TGTGCCAGCAGCGCGCGGGGGGGCCAGCTCGGGACCCAGTACTTC.